The 18 T cell receptor beta chains below come from one sample, sequenced in a study of T cells in Graves' hyperthyroidism and ophthalmopathy. Amplification of TCR beta CDR3 regions was performed using RNA transcripts as template. With the HTBI primer set, the TCR CDR3 went through a first round of RT-PCR. One entry per CDR3 protein, called by TCRdb with MiXCR from the multiplex PCR reads. This sample carries about 590,000 distinct CDR3 sequences, about a sixth of them seen once, and the ten largest clones take around 7.3%. Material for sequencing was blood. All receptors derive from a woman under 40 with Graves' hyperthyroidism.

In this sample, this clonotype turned up a few times. This rearrangement joins TRBV18 to TRBJ1-1; perhaps TRBD1 as D (6 bases). The length of the CDR3 is 15 residues. V dropped 2 bases and J dropped 6 bases, with 16 bases sitting between them. CDR1 KGHSH and CDR2 LQKENI come from the germline V gene. CDR3 coding DNA: TGTGCCAGCTCACCATTTAGATCTAGGGGGGCTGAAGCTTTCTTT. Its protein is CASSPFRSRGAEAFF.

This clonotype was seen ten or more times. This rearrangement joins TRBV5-1 to TRBJ2-2; D ambiguous. Per germline, CDR1 SGHRS and CDR2 YFSETQ. V was cut by 4 bases and J by 0 bases, with 4 bases left in between. The CDR3 contains 13 residues. The CDR3 nucleotides are TGCGCCAGCAGCAACCCGAACACCGGGGAGCTGTTTTTT. This gives the protein CASSNPNTGELFF.

V usage is TRBV11-2 and J usage is TRBJ1-1, with 7 nucleotides matching TRBD1. Looked up from germline, CDR1 is SGHAT and CDR2 is FQNNGV. This CDR3 is built from 15 residues. Trimming at V came to 5 bases and at J to 1 base, leaving 7 bases not matched to a gene. The CDR3 sequence: CASSRPGQTNTEAFF. Here the CDR3 DNA reads TGTGCCAGCAGCCGACCGGGACAGACGAACACTGAAGCTTTCTTT.

This clonotype was found many times. The chain recombines TRBV29-1 with TRBJ2-7; D uncertain. Germline assignment: CDR1 SQVTM and CDR2 ANQGSEA. This CDR3 has 12 amino acids. V lost 6 bases and J 3 bases, leaving 12 bases between the germline ends. CDR3 residues: CSVGKGHYEQYF. The CDR3 DNA sequence: TGCAGCGTGGGGAAAGGCCACTACGAGCAGTACTTC.

This clonotype has at least ten counts. This sequence joins TRBV11-2 and TRBJ2-3; 9 nucleotides line up with TRBD2. The germline V gene encodes CDR1 SGHAT and CDR2 FQNNGV. After removal of 6 bases from V and 6 bases from J, the junction contained 10 bases not matched to a gene. The CDR3 contains 15 residues. The CDR3 nucleotides read TGTGCCAGCAGATCCACGGGACTAGCATATGATACGCAGTATTTT. Its translation is CASRSTGLAYDTQYF.

This clonotype was seen a few times. The chain carries TRBV19 and TRBJ2-6; 9 bases agree with TRBD1. The junction had 8 bases not matched to a gene; V was cut back by 5 bases and J by 0 bases. In germline, CDR1 is LNHDA, CDR2 SQIVND (reference sequence). The CDR3 is made up of 18 amino acids. In nucleotides, the CDR3 is TGTGCCAGTAGTCCCCACAGGGGGCGCGTCTCTGGGGCCAACGTCCTGACTTTC. It specifies CASSPHRGRVSGANVLTF.

On this clonotype: The missing conserved phenylalanine or tryptophan at the end of this CDR3 makes a read error likely. This rearrangement joins TRBV7-6 to TRBJ2-5; D uncertain. Germline CDR1 reads SGHVS; CDR2 reads FNYEAQ. V lost 5 bases and J 0 bases, leaving 7 bases between the germline ends. CDR3 size: 13 residues. The CDR3 nucleotides are TGTGCCAGCAGCCCAACGTACCAAGAGACCCAGTACTCC. Translating gives CASSPTYQETQYS.

The table lists this clonotype with many counts. The V gene is TRBV30, the J gene TRBJ2-1; 8 bases map to TRBD1. The CDR3 totals 14 residues. Germline V gene data show CDR1 as GTSNPN and CDR2 as SVGIG (reference sequence). Germline trimming cut 0 bases from V and 6 bases from J; bases unmatched to any gene: 4. DNA of the CDR3: TGTGCCTGGAGTGTATGGACAGGGAGCAATGAGCAGTTCTTC. Translating it yields CAWSVWTGSNEQFF.

In this sample, this clonotype turned up many times. This chain uses TRBV2 with TRBJ2-7; D unresolved. V was cut by 7 bases and J by 5 bases, with 18 bases left in between. Germline V lookup: CDR1 SNHLY, CDR2 FYNNEI. The CDR3 runs to 14 residues. CDR3 DNA: TGTGCCAGCATTAAGGTTGTCTCGCTCGACGAGCAGTACTTC. It is translated as CASIKVVSLDEQYF.

To note about this clonotype: A much larger clonotype is one base distant, so this may be a read error. The genes are TRBV9 and TRBJ2-7; D gene ambiguous. The CDR3 runs to 16 residues. Germline CDR1 is SGDLS and CDR2 is YYNGEE. The CDR3 protein is CAGSVSPHAVNYEQYF. In DNA, the CDR3 is TGTGCCGGCAGCGTAAGTCCCCACGCAGTGAACTACGAGCAGTACTTC. The full variable domain, rest sourced from reference TRBV9 and TRBJ2-7, is DSGVTQTPKHLITATGQRVTLRCSPRSGDLSVYWYQQSLDQGLQFLIQYYNGEERAKGNILERFSAQQFPDLHSELNLSSLELGDSALYFCAGSVSPHAVNYEQYFGPGTRLTVT.

The chain recombines TRBV27 with TRBJ2-3; 11 bases match TRBD2. After removal of 8 bases from V and 4 bases from J, the junction contained 8 bases not matched to a gene. Per germline, CDR1 MNHEY and CDR2 SMNVEV (reference sequence). The CDR3 covers 15 residues. The CDR3, as DNA: TGTGCCAGCGGAACTAGCGGGAGAGTCTCAGATACGCAGTATTTT. It codes for CASGTSGRVSDTQYF.

This clonotype was recorded many times. The chain combines TRBV3-1 with TRBJ2-1; 12 nucleotides align to TRBD2. From germline, CDR1 is LGHDT and CDR2 YNNKEL (reference sequence). J gave up 7 bases and V 4 bases, and 5 bases lay outside the gene matches. The CDR3 length is 15 residues. As DNA, the CDR3 is TGTGCCAGCAGCCCACCGGGACTAGCGGGTAATGAGCAGTTCTTC. Translated: CASSPPGLAGNEQFF.

This clonotype has ten or more counts. The chain joins TRBV28 to TRBJ2-1; D might be TRBD1 (6 bases). V lost 6 bases and J lost 2, with 14 bases in between. The CDR3 is 15 residues long. CDR1 and CDR2 (germline): MDHEN, SYDVKM. The chain's CDR3 is CASREAGTTYNEQFF. As DNA, the CDR3 is TGTGCCAGCAGAGAAGCCGGGACAACCTACAATGAGCAGTTCTTC.

The sample holds one count of this clonotype. V usage is TRBV12-3 or TRBV12-4 and J usage is TRBJ1-4, with 10 bases identical to TRBD1. V shed 2 bases, J shed 0 bases, and the junction held 6 bases outside the gene matches. The CDR3 totals 18 residues. Written as DNA, the CDR3 is TGTGCCAGCAGTTTATTGGGACAGGGGTTTGCAACTAATGAAAAACTGTTTTTT. This translates into CASSLLGQGFATNEKLFF.

This clonotype was detected only a few times. The J gene is TRBJ1-2, the V gene TRBV6-1; TRBD1 matches 9 bases. Germline CDR1 and CDR2: MNHNS and SASEGT. The CDR3 is 14 amino acids. V shed 6 bases, J shed 4 bases, and the junction held 6 bases outside the gene matches. CDR3 nucleotides: TGTGCCAGCAGATCTACAGGGGGCGGCTATGGCTACACCTTC. This gives the protein CASRSTGGGYGYTF.

In its sample, this clonotype was seen many times. The CDR3 region has the DNA TGTGCCAGCTTCCCCGACGAGTATAAGAACACTGAAGCTTTCTTT. Translating it yields CASFPDEYKNTEAFF. The chain employs TRBV6-1 and TRBJ1-1; D unresolved. The CDR3 totals 15 residues. V was clipped by 8 bases and J by 1 base, with 17 bases between them. CDR1 and CDR2 (germline): MNHNS, SASEGT.

This clonotype was seen repeatedly, ten times or more. V gene TRBV28 combines with J gene TRBJ1-2; tentative D call: TRBD1 (5 bases). The CDR3 runs 13 residues. With 5 bases removed from V and 2 bases from J, the gap between germline ends came to 9 bases. Germline V gene lookup returns CDR1 MDHEN and CDR2 SYDVKM. CDR3 DNA sequence: TGTGCCAGCAGTACGGGGGGGAACTATGGCTACACCTTC. This codes for CASSTGGNYGYTF.

This clonotype has just a few counts. In DNA, the CDR3 is TGTGCCAGCAGCTTGCGCAGGAGCTCCTACGAGCAGTACTTC. It is translated as CASSLRRSSYEQYF. This rearrangement joins TRBV7-2 to TRBJ2-7; D gene uncertain. The germline gives CDR1 SGHTA, CDR2 FQGNSA. The CDR3 runs to 14 residues. Trimming left V 3 bases short and J 0 bases short, with 9 bases between.